This is a list of T cell receptor beta chains from one sample in a study of graft-versus-host responses after intestinal transplantation. The assay was immunoSEQ multiplex PCR, and TCRdb's table has in-frame clones only and misses some. Found here are around 100,000 clones, about 90% of them singletons; the top ten hold 0.95%. The antigens of these receptors remain unknown. The sample was unstimulated CD4+ T cells sorted from spleen or lymph node cells, taken before transplant. Receptors originate from a human donor who was the organ donor for an intestinal transplant. Each CDR3 is given with its conserved first and last residue. D genes are given only for firm matches. Expanded clones get a size class; other rows say once, few or many, or leave the size out.

v_gene: TRBV7-3
d_gene: TRBD1
j_gene: TRBJ1-1
len: 14
abundance: -
CDR3nt: TGTGCCAGCAGCTCGACAGGGGTCGGGGCTGAAGCTTTCTTT
CDR3aa: CASSSTGVGAEAFF

v_gene: TRBV19
d_gene: -
j_gene: TRBJ1-2
len: 13
abundance: -
CDR3nt: TGTGCCAGTAGTATAGGGACAGTCGCCGGCTACACCTTC
CDR3aa: CASSIGTVAGYTF

v_gene: TRBV18
d_gene: -
j_gene: TRBJ2-4
len: 16
abundance: -
CDR3nt: TGTGCCAGCTCACGTGGGGCCAGGGAGGACAAAAACATTCAGTACTTC
CDR3aa: CASSRGAREDKNIQYF

v_gene: TRBV11-1
d_gene: -
j_gene: TRBJ1-1
len: 13
abundance: -
CDR3nt: TGTGCCAGCAGCTTTCGAGGTAACACTGAAGCTTTCTTT
CDR3aa: CASSFRGNTEAFF

v_gene: TRBV18
d_gene: -
j_gene: TRBJ1-5
len: 14
abundance: -
CDR3nt: TGTGCCAGCTCACCCGGACAGATTAATCAGCCCCAGCATTTT
CDR3aa: CASSPGQINQPQHF

v_gene: TRBV11-2
d_gene: -
j_gene: TRBJ1-1
len: 13
abundance: -
CDR3nt: TGTGCCAGCAGCTCGAAGATGAACACTGAAGCTTTCTTT
CDR3aa: CASSSKMNTEAFF

v_gene: TRBV5-1
d_gene: -
j_gene: TRBJ1-6
len: 16
abundance: -
CDR3nt: TGCGCCAGCAGCTTGTCGCCCCTAGGGAATAATTCACCCCTCCACTTT
CDR3aa: CASSLSPLGNNSPLHF

v_gene: TRBV28
d_gene: -
j_gene: TRBJ1-3
len: 16
abundance: -
CDR3nt: TGTGCCAGCAGTTTATTAGAGAGAAGGACTGGAAACACCATATATTTT
CDR3aa: CASSLLERRTGNTIYF

v_gene: TRBV30
d_gene: -
j_gene: TRBJ1-2
len: 14
abundance: -
CDR3nt: TGTGCCCGACGCTACAGCGGGGAGAGCTATGGCTACACCTTC
CDR3aa: CARRYSGESYGYTF

v_gene: TRBV2
d_gene: -
j_gene: TRBJ1-5
len: 15
abundance: -
CDR3nt: TGTGCCAGCAGTGAGGGCAGTCTAAGCAATCAGCCCCAGCATTTT
CDR3aa: CASSEGSLSNQPQHF

v_gene: TRBV6-5
d_gene: TRBD1
j_gene: TRBJ2-3
len: 15
abundance: few
CDR3nt: TGTGCCAGCAGATCCGGGACAGGGATCCCAGATACGCAGTATTTT
CDR3aa: CASRSGTGIPDTQYF

v_gene: TRBV4-1
d_gene: TRBD1
j_gene: TRBJ1-5
len: 18
abundance: -
CDR3nt: TGCGCCAGCAGCCAAGCGTTGGCCCTGACAGGGGAACACCAGCCCCAGCATTTT
CDR3aa: CASSQALALTGEHQPQHF

v_gene: TRBV6-1
d_gene: -
j_gene: TRBJ1-6
len: 15
abundance: -
CDR3nt: TGTGCCAGCAGTGAATACGAACAGAATAATTCACCCCTCCACTTT
CDR3aa: CASSEYEQNNSPLHF

v_gene: TRBV4-2
d_gene: -
j_gene: TRBJ1-6
len: 16
abundance: -
CDR3nt: TGTGCCAGCAGCCAAGTCTCCGGAGGTCGGGATTCACCCCTCCACTTT
CDR3aa: CASSQVSGGRDSPLHF

v_gene: TRBV30
d_gene: TRBD1
j_gene: TRBJ2-5
len: 14
abundance: -
CDR3nt: TGTGCCTGGAGTTGGACAGGGGAGGGAGAGACCCAGTACTTC
CDR3aa: CAWSWTGEGETQYF

v_gene: TRBV11-3
d_gene: TRBD2
j_gene: TRBJ2-5
len: 17
abundance: -
CDR3nt: TGTGCCAGCAGCTTAGAAGGCTGCGGGGGGGAACAAGAGACCCAGTACTTC
CDR3aa: CASSLEGCGGEQETQYF

v_gene: TRBV6-5
d_gene: -
j_gene: TRBJ2-5
len: 12
abundance: -
CDR3nt: TGTGCCAGCAGTCACTTGGATCAGACCCAGTACTTC
CDR3aa: CASSHLDQTQYF

v_gene: TRBV5-6
d_gene: -
j_gene: TRBJ2-5
len: 14
abundance: -
CDR3nt: TGTGCCAGCAGCTTGTTCCCAGCTCAAGAGACCCAGTACTTC
CDR3aa: CASSLFPAQETQYF

v_gene: TRBV30
d_gene: TRBD1
j_gene: TRBJ1-2
len: 16
abundance: -
CDR3nt: TGTGCCAGGTCCGCGGGCAGGGGGTCCGGTTACTATGGCTACACCTTC
CDR3aa: CARSAGRGSGYYGYTF

v_gene: TRBV2
d_gene: -
j_gene: TRBJ2-5
len: 15
abundance: -
CDR3nt: TGTGCCAGCACCCAATTCAAGTCCCTCTCGGAGACCCAGTACTTC
CDR3aa: CASTQFKSLSETQYF

v_gene: TRBV10-3
d_gene: -
j_gene: TRBJ1-2
len: 15
abundance: -
CDR3nt: TGTGCCATCAGCTCCCTGATGCCCCAGCACTATGGCTACACCTTC
CDR3aa: CAISSLMPQHYGYTF

v_gene: TRBV11-2
d_gene: -
j_gene: TRBJ2-7
len: 14
abundance: -
CDR3nt: TGTGCCAGCAGCTTGGGGGACGTCTCCTACGAGCAGTACTTC
CDR3aa: CASSLGDVSYEQYF

v_gene: TRBV27
d_gene: -
j_gene: TRBJ2-7
len: 14
abundance: -
CDR3nt: TGTGCCAGCTCCCTTAAAGGAGGGACCTACGAGCAGTACTTC
CDR3aa: CASSLKGGTYEQYF

v_gene: TRBV29-1
d_gene: TRBD1
j_gene: TRBJ1-2
len: 15
abundance: -
CDR3nt: TGCAGCGTCACGACAGGGTCGGGATCGAACTATGGCTACACCTTC
CDR3aa: CSVTTGSGSNYGYTF

v_gene: TRBV6-1
d_gene: TRBD1
j_gene: TRBJ2-1
len: 14
abundance: -
CDR3nt: TGTGCCAGCAGTAGAGGCAGGGGGTGGAATGAGCAGTTCTTC
CDR3aa: CASSRGRGWNEQFF

v_gene: TRBV6-5
d_gene: -
j_gene: TRBJ1-4
len: 13
abundance: -
CDR3nt: TGTGCCAGCAGGTCTTGGGGCGGTGAAAAACTGTTTTTT
CDR3aa: CASRSWGGEKLFF

v_gene: TRBV10-3
d_gene: -
j_gene: TRBJ2-5
len: 12
abundance: -
CDR3nt: TGTGCCATCAGTGAATCGGGAGAGACCCAGTACTTC
CDR3aa: CAISESGETQYF

v_gene: TRBV6-1
d_gene: TRBD2
j_gene: TRBJ2-3
len: 15
abundance: -
CDR3nt: TGTGCCAGCAGTGCACTAGCGGGGGGGCCAGATACGCAGTATTTT
CDR3aa: CASSALAGGPDTQYF

v_gene: TRBV15
d_gene: -
j_gene: TRBJ2-7
len: 17
abundance: -
CDR3nt: TGTGCCACCAGCAGAGTCCCCTCTAAACAGATCTCCTACGAGCAGTACTTC
CDR3aa: CATSRVPSKQISYEQYF

v_gene: TRBV10-1
d_gene: -
j_gene: TRBJ2-3
len: 16
abundance: -
CDR3nt: TGCGCCAGCAGTGATGGGGGGGCCTACAGGGCGGATACGCAGTATTTT
CDR3aa: CASSDGGAYRADTQYF

v_gene: TRBV30
d_gene: -
j_gene: TRBJ2-2
len: 13
abundance: once
CDR3nt: TGTGCCTGGACCTACAGCAACACCGGGGAGCTGTTTTTT
CDR3aa: CAWTYSNTGELFF

v_gene: TRBV10-2
d_gene: -
j_gene: TRBJ1-2
len: 14
abundance: -
CDR3nt: TGCGCCAGCAGGCCCCGGGCTCCGGAGGATGGCTACACCTTC
CDR3aa: CASRPRAPEDGYTF

v_gene: TRBV2
d_gene: -
j_gene: TRBJ1-1
len: 13
abundance: -
CDR3nt: TGTGCCAGCAGTGGTGAGGGGAACACTGAAGCTTTCTTT
CDR3aa: CASSGEGNTEAFF

v_gene: TRBV6-1
d_gene: -
j_gene: TRBJ1-2
len: 15
abundance: -
CDR3nt: TGTGCCAGCAGTGGTTTGGGTCGTGTCGACTATGGCTACACCTTC
CDR3aa: CASSGLGRVDYGYTF

v_gene: TRBV5-1
d_gene: TRBD1
j_gene: TRBJ2-3
len: 16
abundance: once
CDR3nt: TGCGCCAGCAGCTTGGCCGGGACAGGGGCCACAGATACGCAGTATTTT
CDR3aa: CASSLAGTGATDTQYF

v_gene: TRBV5-6
d_gene: TRBD1
j_gene: TRBJ1-2
len: 14
abundance: -
CDR3nt: TGTGCCAGCAGCACCACAGGGGTCTACTATGGCTACACCTTC
CDR3aa: CASSTTGVYYGYTF

v_gene: TRBV5-6
d_gene: TRBD1
j_gene: TRBJ1-2
len: 14
abundance: -
CDR3nt: TGTGCCAGCAGCTCCAAATACCCAGACAGGGGGGGCACCTTC
CDR3aa: CASSSKYPDRGGTF

v_gene: TRBV9
d_gene: -
j_gene: TRBJ2-2
len: 14
abundance: -
CDR3nt: TGTGCCAGCACTGAGGACCACACATTCGGGGAGCTGTTTTTT
CDR3aa: CASTEDHTFGELFF

v_gene: TRBV19
d_gene: -
j_gene: TRBJ1-5
len: 15
abundance: -
CDR3nt: TGTGCCAGTAGGCCCGGAGGTATCGGCAATCAGCCCCAGCATTTT
CDR3aa: CASRPGGIGNQPQHF

v_gene: TRBV19
d_gene: -
j_gene: TRBJ2-7
len: 14
abundance: -
CDR3nt: TGTGCCAGTAGTATTGGGGACGGGACCTACGAGCAGTACTTC
CDR3aa: CASSIGDGTYEQYF

v_gene: TRBV18
d_gene: -
j_gene: TRBJ1-4
len: 15
abundance: -
CDR3nt: TGTGCCAGCTCCGTCAGGGACGGCACTAATGAAAAACTGTTTTTT
CDR3aa: CASSVRDGTNEKLFF

v_gene: TRBV4-1
d_gene: -
j_gene: TRBJ2-1
len: 17
abundance: -
CDR3nt: TGCGCCAGCAGCCATTTACCGGGACCGGCCACCTACAATGAGCAGTTCTTC
CDR3aa: CASSHLPGPATYNEQFF